The T cell receptor beta chain described here comes from a study of T cell responses to AZD1222 COVID-19 vaccine (dated by TCRdb to about 2021). With respect to the entire study: TCR sequencing covered roughly 230 trial participants: 200 to 220 given two doses of AZD1222 and about 26 given two doses of MenACWY control vaccine. Trial participants were enrolled into age subgroups of 18-55, 56-69 and 70-plus years, which contained about 150, 28 and 57 TCR-sequenced participants, respectively. Results the study describes overall, beyond this receptor: No day 14 peak-response samples were available, so repertoires were characterized only after the peak T cell response. Conclusions about previously exposed vaccinees are limited because only six or seven AZD1222 recipients were SARS-CoV-2 seropositive at baseline. Participants were mostly white British and included more females than males, and it was suggested by the authors that clonal diversity may have been underestimated. After two AZD1222 doses, both the breadth and the depth of spike-specific TCRs were significantly higher than at day 0 and than in MenACWY recipients. Epitopes outside the regions mutated in the B.1.351 and B.1.1.7 variants were reportedly recognized by nearly half of the unique spike-specific TCRs. The vaccine-associated CD4 TCRs covered the entire spike protein, and the dominant responses fell in regions 160-218 and 743-854. The 56-69-year group was small, and its depth increase did not reach significance, likely because of low power.

The CDR3 regions of human TCRbeta chains were analyzed by immunosequencing. As for the original processing: Repertoire TCRs were checked for matches against a reference library of SARS-CoV-2-specific TCRs that had been generated using the MIRA antigen-specificity platform. Breadth was defined as the fraction of unique TCRs that were SARS-CoV-2-associated. Depth was defined as the fraction of total T cells that were SARS-CoV-2-associated. Using the MIRA data, each spike-specific TCR was assigned both to the spike region to which the TCR was reactive and to a CD4 or CD8 class. Log10-transformed breadth and depth values were compared by one-way ANOVA with Sidak's multiple comparisons tests. As stored in TCRdb, this immuneACCESS dataset retains in-frame rearrangements with V and J assigned. A fraction of the clones does not appear; measured against another copy, unresolved V genes explain less than half of the discrepancy, and the remainder lacks a known reason. V and J calls and clone size are copied from that table; D and trimming were computed from the DNA. Counted in this sample were tens of thousands of clones; about nine tenths of them appeared once. The ten largest account for 3% to 3.5% of the sample.

The sample's time point label is to be understood as: about 28 days (+/-7) after the second vaccine dose. Because spike-specific TCR depth and breadth did not differ between the two schedules, AZD1222 recipients who got a second dose at roughly 4 weeks were pooled with those who got a second dose at roughly 12 weeks. Vaccinee samples came from UK trials COV001 and COV002, including a single-blind randomized controlled phase 2/3 trial of AZD1222 (ChAdOx1 nCoV-19) in healthy adults. Trial participant PBMC samples were collected at day 0 and day 28 after the second dose for TCRbeta chain sequencing. As to this clone: It lacks a known antigen. No base qualities exist here, and no much larger clone lies one base off it.

The CDR3, from cysteine to phenylalanine, totals 15 residues. Only the CDR3 DNA stays, 45 bases, in frame from base 1. Based on the germline V gene, the CDR1 and CDR2 sequences are SGHDT and YYEEEE. V and J are truncated by 1 base and 0 bases respectively, leaving an intervening sequence of 8 bases. This sequence was found in an adult who received the AZD1222 COVID-19 vaccine. The sample here was peripheral blood, taken 28 days after the second AZD1222 dose. This receptor chain uses TRBV5-6 and TRBJ1-5; the D gene is possibly TRBD1, with 6 bases matching. The CDR3 corresponds to CASSLRGYSNQPQHF. The sequence in DNA is TGTGCCAGCAGCTTGAGGGGGTATAGCAATCAGCCCCAGCATTTT.